This TCR beta chain was recovered during a study of cytomegalovirus exposure and HLA in healthy donors. The CDR3 is made up of 14 amino acids. Per the germline V gene, CDR1 is MNHNS and CDR2 is SASEGT. Trimming cost V 6 bases and J 10 bases, with 16 bases left between them. PCR amplification relied on 60 Vbeta primers (plus 13 Jbeta primers). Assay used: immunoSEQ multiplex PCR; TCRdb lists only in-frame clones, some missing. This sample yields approximately 70,000 clones, of which roughly 80% are seen a single time; around 3% belongs to the top ten. This clone was observed a handful of times. V is TRBV6-1 and J is TRBJ1-6; unclear D gene. Sequencing was performed on PBMCs. The TCR was taken from a woman in her 30s in good health and CMV-seronegative. The CDR3 DNA reads as TGTGCCAGCAGCCCCCGTCAGTCTTTGTCACCCCTCCACTTT. Its protein is CASSPRQSLSPLHF.